Detailed here is one T cell receptor (beta chain). Its matching antigen is unknown. This sample was taken from a study of graft-versus-host responses after intestinal transplantation. Study at large: Anti-thymocyte globulin was used for induction in all recipients, who then took tacrolimus and steroids for approximately 3 years.

The study's findings and limits: Those patients showing graft-donor T cell macrochimerism displayed high graft-versus-host to host-versus-graft clonal ratios in allografts.

Produced via immunoSEQ multiplex PCR; TCRdb's table is partial and in-frame only. Of roughly 110,000 clones listed, roughly 92% are singletons. The sample here was unstimulated CD4+ T cells sorted from spleen or lymph node cells, taken before transplant. The TCR sequence derives from a human donor who was the organ donor for an intestinal transplant.

CDR3 in amino acids: CASSPPGASGNTIYF. For the CDR3, the DNA is TGTGCCAGCAGCCCGCCAGGAGCCTCTGGAAACACCATATATTTT. This chain uses TRBV5-6 with TRBJ1-3; D is undetermined. The CDR3 is 15 amino acids. V was clipped by 4 bases and J by 0 bases, with 11 bases between them. The V gene's germline CDR1 is SGHDT and CDR2 YYEEEE.